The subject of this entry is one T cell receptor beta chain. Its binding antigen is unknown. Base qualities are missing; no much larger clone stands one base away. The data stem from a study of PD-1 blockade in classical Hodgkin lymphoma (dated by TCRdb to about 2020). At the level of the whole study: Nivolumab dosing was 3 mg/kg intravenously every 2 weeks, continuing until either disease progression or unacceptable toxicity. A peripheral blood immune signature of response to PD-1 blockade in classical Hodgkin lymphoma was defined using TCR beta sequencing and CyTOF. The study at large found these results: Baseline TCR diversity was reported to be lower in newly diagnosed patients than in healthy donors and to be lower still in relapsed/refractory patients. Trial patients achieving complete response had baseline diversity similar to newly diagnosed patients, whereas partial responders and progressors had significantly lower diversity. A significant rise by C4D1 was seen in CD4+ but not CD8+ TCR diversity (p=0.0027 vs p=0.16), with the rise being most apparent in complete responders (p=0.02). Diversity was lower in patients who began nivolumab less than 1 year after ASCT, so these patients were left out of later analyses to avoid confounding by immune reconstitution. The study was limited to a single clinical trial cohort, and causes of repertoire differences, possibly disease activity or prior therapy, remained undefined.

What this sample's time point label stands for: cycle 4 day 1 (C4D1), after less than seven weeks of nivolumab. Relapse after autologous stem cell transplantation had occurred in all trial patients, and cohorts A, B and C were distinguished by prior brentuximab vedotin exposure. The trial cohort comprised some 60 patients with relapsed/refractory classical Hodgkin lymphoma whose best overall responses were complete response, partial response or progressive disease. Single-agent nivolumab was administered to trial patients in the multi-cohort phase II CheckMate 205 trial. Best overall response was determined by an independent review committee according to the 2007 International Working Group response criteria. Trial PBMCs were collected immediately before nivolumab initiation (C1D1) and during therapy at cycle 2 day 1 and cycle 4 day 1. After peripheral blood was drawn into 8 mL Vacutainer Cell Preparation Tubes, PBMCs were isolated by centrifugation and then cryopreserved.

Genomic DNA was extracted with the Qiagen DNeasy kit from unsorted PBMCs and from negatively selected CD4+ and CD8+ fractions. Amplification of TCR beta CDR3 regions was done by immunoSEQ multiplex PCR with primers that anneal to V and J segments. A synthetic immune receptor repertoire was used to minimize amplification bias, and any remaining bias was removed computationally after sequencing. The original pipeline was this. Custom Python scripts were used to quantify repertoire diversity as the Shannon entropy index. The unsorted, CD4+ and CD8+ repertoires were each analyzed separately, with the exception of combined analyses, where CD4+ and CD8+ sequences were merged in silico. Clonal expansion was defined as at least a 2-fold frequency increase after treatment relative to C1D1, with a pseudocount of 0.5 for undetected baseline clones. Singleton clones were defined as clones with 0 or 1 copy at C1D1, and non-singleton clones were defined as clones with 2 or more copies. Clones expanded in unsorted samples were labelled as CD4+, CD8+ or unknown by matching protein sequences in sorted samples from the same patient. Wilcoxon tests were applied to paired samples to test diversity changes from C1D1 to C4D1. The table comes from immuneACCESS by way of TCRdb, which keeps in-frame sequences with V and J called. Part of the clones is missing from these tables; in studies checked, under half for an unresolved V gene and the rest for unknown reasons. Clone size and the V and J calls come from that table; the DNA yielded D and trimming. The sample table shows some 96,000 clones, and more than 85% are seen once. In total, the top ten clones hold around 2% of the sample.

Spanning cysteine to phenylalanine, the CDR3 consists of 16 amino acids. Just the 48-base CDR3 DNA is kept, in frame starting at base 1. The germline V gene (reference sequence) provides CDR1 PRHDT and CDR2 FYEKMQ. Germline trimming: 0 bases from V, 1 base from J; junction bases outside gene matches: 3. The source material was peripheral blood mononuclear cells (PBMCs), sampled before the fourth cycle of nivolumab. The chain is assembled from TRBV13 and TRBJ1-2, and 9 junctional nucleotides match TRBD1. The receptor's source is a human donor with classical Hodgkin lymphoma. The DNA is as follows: TGTGCCAGCAGCTTAGGTGGGACAGGGTTTAACTATGGCTACACCTTC. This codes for CASSLGGTGFNYGYTF.